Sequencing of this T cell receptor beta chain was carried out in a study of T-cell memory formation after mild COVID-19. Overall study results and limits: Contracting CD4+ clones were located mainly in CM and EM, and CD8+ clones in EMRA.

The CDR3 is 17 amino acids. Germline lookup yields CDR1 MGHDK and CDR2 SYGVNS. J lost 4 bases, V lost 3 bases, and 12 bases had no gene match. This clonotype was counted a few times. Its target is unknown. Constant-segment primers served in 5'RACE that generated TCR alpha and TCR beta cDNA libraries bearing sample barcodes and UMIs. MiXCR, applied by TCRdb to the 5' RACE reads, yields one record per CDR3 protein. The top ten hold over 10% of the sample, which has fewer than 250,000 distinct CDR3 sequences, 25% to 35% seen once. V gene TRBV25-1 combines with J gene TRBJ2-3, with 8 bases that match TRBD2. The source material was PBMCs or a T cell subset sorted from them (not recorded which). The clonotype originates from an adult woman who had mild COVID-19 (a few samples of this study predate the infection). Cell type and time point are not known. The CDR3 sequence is CASSDHPGGALADTQYF. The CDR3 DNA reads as TGTGCCAGCAGTGACCACCCCGGGGGGGCCTTGGCAGATACGCAGTATTTT. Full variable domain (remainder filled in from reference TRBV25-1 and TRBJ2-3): EADIYQTPRYLVIGTGKKITLECSQTMGHDKMYWYQQDPGMELHLIHYSYGVNSTEKGDLSSESTVSRIRTEHFPLTLESARPSHTSQYLCASSDHPGGALADTQYFGPGTRLTVL.